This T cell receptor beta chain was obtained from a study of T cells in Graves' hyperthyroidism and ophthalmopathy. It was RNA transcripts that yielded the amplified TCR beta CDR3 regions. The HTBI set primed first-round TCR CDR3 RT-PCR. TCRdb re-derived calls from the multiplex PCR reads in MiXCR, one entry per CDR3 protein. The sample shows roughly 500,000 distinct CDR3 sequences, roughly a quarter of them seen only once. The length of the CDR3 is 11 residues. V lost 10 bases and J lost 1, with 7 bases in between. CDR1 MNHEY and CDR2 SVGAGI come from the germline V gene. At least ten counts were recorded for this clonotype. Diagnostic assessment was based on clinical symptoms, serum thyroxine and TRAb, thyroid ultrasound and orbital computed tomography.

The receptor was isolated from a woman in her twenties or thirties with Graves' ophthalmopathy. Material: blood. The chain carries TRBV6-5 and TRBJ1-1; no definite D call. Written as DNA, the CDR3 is TGTGCCACCAGCCGGAACACTGAAGCTTTCTTT. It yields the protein CATSRNTEAFF.